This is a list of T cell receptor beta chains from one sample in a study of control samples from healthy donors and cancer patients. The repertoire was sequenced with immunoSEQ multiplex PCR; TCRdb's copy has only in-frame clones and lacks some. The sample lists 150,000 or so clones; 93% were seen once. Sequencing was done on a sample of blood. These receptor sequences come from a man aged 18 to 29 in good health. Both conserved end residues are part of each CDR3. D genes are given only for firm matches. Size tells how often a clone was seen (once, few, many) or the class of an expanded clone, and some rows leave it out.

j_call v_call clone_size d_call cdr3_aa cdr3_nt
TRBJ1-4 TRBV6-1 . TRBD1 CASSEDRELEKLFF TGTGCCAGCAGTGAGGACAGGGAACTTGAAAAACTGTTTTTT
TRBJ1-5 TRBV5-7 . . CASSLDTGISNQPQHF TGTGCCAGCAGCCTGGACACAGGTATTAGCAATCAGCCCCAGCATTTT
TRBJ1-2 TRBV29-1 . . CSVAPDSGTGRYGYTF TGCAGCGTTGCCCCAGACAGCGGGACTGGGAGGTATGGCTACACCTTC
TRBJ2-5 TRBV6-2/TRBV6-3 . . CASSSGGAPFQETQYF TGTGCCAGCAGCTCTGGGGGGGCACCGTTTCAAGAGACCCAGTACTTC
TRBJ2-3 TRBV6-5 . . CASSYAGPGDTQYF TGTGCCAGCAGTTACGCGGGGCCAGGGGATACGCAGTATTTT
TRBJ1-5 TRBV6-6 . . CASSYPGGNQPQHF TGTGCCAGCAGTTACCCCGGTGGCAATCAGCCCCAGCATTTT
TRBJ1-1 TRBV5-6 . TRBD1 CASSQGAAAEAFF TGTGCCAGCAGCCAGGGGGCTGCGGCTGAAGCTTTCTTT
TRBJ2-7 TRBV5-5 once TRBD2 CASSLMTSEEQYF TGTGCCAGCAGCTTGATGACTAGCGAGGAGCAGTACTTC
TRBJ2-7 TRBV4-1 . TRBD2 CASSQGVAREPPYEQYF TGCGCCAGCAGCCAAGGAGTTGCGCGGGAGCCCCCCTACGAGCAGTACTTC
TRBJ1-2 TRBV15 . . CATSRAGRGKGTDYGYTF TGTGCCACCAGCAGAGCCGGAAGAGGGAAGGGAACGGACTATGGCTACACCTTC
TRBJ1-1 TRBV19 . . CASSPRTPGQTEAFF TGTGCCAGTAGTCCGCGAACCCCGGGGCAGACTGAAGCTTTCTTT
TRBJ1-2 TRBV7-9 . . CASSPNGADYGYTF TGTGCCAGCAGCCCCAACGGGGCAGACTATGGCTACACCTTC
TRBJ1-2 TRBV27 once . CASFSSGGYTF TGTGCCAGCTTTTCCTCAGGGGGCTACACCTTC
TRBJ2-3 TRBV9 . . CASSVGSPDTQYF TGTGCCAGCAGCGTAGGGTCCCCCGATACGCAGTATTTT
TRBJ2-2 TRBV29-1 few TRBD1 CSVVGPGGTTGELFF TGCAGCGTCGTCGGGCCAGGGGGCACCACCGGGGAGCTGTTTTTT
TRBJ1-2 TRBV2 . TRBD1 CASSEDRDSVGYTF TGTGCCAGCAGTGAAGACAGGGACAGTGTCGGCTACACCTTC
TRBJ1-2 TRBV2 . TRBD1 CASLRTGLIGYTF TGTGCCAGCCTCAGGACAGGGTTGATTGGCTACACCTTC
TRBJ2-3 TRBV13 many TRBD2 CASSGNGVRGADTQYF TGTGCCAGCAGCGGGAATGGGGTGCGGGGGGCAGATACGCAGTATTTT
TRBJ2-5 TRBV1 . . CTSSQSGTGGGLQQETQYF TGCACCAGCAGCCAATCGGGGACAGGGGGCGGATTACAACAAGAGACCCAGTACTTC
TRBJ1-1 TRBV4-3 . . CASSQDGNTEAFF TGCGCCAGCAGCCAAGACGGTAACACTGAAGCTTTCTTT
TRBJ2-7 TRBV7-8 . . CASSPIPRQGGYEQYF TGTGCCAGCAGCCCTATTCCTAGACAGGGAGGCTACGAGCAGTACTTC
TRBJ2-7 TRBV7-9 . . CASSLTGPSYEQYF TGTGCCAGCAGCTTAACAGGACCCTCCTACGAGCAGTACTTC
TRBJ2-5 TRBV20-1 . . CSARVDGTQYF TGCAGTGCTAGAGTGGATGGGACCCAGTACTTC
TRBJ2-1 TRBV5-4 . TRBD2 CASSTGLAGVNEQFF TGTGCCAGCAGCACGGGACTAGCGGGAGTTAATGAGCAGTTCTTC
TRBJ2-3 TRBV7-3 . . CASSLTGPTDTQYF TGTGCCAGCAGCTTAACAGGGCCCACAGATACGCAGTATTTT
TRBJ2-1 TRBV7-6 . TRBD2 CASSADPVAGWNEQFF TGTGCCAGCAGCGCCGATCCGGTAGCGGGGTGGAATGAGCAGTTCTTC
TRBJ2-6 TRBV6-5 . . CASSYGGSGANVLTF TGTGCCAGCAGTTACGGGGGCTCTGGGGCCAACGTCCTGACTTTC
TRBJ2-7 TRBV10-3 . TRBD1 CAISNRGQEQYF TGTGCCATCAGCAACAGGGGGCAGGAGCAGTACTTC
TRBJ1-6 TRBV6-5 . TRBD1 CASSYGQGALSSPLHF TGTGCCAGCAGTTACGGGCAGGGGGCGCTTAGTTCACCCCTCCACTTT